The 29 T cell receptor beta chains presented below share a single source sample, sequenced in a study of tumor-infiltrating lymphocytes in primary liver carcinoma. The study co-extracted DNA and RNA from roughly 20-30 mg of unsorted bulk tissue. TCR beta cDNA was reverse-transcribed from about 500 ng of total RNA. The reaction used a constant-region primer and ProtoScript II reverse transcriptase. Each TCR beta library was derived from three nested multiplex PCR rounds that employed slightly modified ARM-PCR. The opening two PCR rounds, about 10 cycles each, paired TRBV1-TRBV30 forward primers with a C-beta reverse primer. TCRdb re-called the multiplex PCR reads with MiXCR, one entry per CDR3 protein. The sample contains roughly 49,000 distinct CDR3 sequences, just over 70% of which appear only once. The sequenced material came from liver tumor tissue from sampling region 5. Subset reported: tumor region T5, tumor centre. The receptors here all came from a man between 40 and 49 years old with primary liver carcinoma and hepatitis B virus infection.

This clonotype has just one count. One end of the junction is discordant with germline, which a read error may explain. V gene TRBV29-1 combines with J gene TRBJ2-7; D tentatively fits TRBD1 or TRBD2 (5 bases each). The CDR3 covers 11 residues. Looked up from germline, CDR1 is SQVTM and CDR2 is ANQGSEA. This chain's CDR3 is CSIGDRDEQDF. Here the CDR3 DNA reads TGCAGCATTGGAGACCGGGACGAGCAGGACTTC.

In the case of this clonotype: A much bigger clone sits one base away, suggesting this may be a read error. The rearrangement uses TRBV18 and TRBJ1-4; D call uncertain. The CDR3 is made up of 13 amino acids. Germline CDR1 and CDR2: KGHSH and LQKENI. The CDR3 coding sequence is TGTGTCAGCTCACCCGGGGTTAATGAAAAACTGTTTTTT. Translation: CVSSPGVNEKLFF. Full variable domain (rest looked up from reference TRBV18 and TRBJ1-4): NAGVMQNPRHLVRRRGQEARLRCSPMKGHSHVYWYRQLPEEGLKFMVYLQKENIIDESGMPKERFSAEFPKEGPSILRIQQVVRGDSAAYFCVSSPGVNEKLFFGSGTQLSVL.

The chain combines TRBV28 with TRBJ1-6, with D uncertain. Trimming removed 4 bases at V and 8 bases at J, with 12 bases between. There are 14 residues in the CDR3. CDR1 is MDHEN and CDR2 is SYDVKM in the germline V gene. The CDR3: CASSSPSGYSPLHF. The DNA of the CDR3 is TGTGCCAGCAGTTCTCCTTCTGGATATTCACCCCTCCACTTT.

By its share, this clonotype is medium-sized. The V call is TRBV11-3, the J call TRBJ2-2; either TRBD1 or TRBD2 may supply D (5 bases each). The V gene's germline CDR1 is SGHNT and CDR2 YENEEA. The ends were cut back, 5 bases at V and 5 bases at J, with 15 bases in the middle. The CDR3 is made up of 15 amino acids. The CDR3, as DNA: TGTGCCAGCAGCATTGGGACCCCAGGGACCGGGGAGCTGTTTTTT. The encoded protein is CASSIGTPGTGELFF. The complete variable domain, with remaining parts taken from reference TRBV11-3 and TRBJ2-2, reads EAGVVQSPRYKIIEKKQPVAFWCNPISGHNTLYWYLQNLGQGPELLIRYENEEAVDDSQLPKDRFSAERLKGVDSTLKIQPAELGDSAVYLCASSIGTPGTGELFFGEGSRLTVL.

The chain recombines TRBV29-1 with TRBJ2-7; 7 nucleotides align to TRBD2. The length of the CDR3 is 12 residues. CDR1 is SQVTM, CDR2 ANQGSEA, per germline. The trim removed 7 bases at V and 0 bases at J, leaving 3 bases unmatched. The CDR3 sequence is CSAGLGSYEQYF. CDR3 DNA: TGCAGCGCCGGACTAGGCTCCTACGAGCAGTACTTC.

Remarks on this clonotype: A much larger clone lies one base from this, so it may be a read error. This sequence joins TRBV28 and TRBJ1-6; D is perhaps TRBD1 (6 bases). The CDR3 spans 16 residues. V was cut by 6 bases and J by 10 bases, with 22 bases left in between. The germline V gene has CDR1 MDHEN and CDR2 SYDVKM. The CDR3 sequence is CASRYREREEESPLHF. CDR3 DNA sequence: TGTGCCAGCAGGTACAGGGAAAGGGAGGAGGAATCACCCCTCCACTTT.

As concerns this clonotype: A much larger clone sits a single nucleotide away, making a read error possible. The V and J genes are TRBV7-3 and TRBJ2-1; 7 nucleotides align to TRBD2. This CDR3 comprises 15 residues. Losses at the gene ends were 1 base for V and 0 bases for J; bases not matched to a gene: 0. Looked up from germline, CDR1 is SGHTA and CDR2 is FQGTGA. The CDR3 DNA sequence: TGTGCCAGCAGCTTAATAGCGGGCTCCTACAATGAGCAGTTCTTC. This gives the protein CASSLIAGSYNEQFF. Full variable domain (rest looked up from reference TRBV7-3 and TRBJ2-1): GAGVSQTPSNKVTEKGKYVELRCDPISGHTALYWYRQSLGQGPEFLIYFQGTGAADDSGLPNDRFFAVRPEGSVSTLKIQRTERGDSAVYLCASSLIAGSYNEQFFGPGTRLTVL.

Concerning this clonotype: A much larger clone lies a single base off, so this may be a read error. CDR3 DNA sequence: TGTGGCAGCGACAGGGCCCCCTCCTACGAGCAGTACTTC. Translation gives CGSDRAPSYEQYF. This chain uses TRBV2 with TRBJ2-7, with 7 bases matching TRBD1. There are 13 residues in the CDR3. Germline V CDR1 and CDR2: SNHLY, FYNNEI.

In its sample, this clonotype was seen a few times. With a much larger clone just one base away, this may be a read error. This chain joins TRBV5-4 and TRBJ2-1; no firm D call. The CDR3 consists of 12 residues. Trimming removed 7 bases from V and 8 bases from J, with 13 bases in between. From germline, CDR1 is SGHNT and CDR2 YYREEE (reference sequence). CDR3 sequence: CASCVGFDEQFF. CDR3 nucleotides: TGTGCCAGCTGCGTAGGTTTCGATGAGCAGTTCTTC.

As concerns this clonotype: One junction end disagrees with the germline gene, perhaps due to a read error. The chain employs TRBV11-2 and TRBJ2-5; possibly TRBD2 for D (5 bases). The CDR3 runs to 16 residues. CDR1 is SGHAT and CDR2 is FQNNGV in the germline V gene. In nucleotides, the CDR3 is TGTGCCAGCAGATCCCAGGACTCGGCCTACCGAGAGACCCAGTATTTC. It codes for CASRSQDSAYRETQYF.

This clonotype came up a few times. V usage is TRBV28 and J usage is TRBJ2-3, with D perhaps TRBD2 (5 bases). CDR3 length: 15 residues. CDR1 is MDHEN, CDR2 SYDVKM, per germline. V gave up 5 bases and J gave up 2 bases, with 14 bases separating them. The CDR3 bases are TGTGCCAGCAGTCCAGGACTCTTTCTCACAGATACGCAGTATTTT. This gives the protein CASSPGLFLTDTQYF.

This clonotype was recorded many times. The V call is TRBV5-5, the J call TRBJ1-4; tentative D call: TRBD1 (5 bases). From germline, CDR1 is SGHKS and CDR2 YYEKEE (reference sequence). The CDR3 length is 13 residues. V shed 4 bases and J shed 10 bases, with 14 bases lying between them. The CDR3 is CASSARQFGKLFF. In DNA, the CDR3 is TGTGCCAGCAGCGCTAGACAGTTTGGAAAACTGTTTTTT.

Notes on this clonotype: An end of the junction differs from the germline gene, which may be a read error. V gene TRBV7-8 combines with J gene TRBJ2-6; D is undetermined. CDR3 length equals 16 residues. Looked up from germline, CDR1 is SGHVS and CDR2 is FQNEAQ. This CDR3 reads CASSLGGTLGPNVLTF. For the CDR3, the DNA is TGTGCCAGCAGTTTAGGTGGAACCTTAGGGCCCAACGTCCTGACTTTC.

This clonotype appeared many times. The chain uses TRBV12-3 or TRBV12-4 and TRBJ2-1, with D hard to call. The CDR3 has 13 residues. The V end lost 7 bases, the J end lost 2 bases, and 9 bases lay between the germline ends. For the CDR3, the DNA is TGTGCCAGCATGGTAAGAGCCTACAATGAGCAGTTCTTC. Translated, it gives CASMVRAYNEQFF.

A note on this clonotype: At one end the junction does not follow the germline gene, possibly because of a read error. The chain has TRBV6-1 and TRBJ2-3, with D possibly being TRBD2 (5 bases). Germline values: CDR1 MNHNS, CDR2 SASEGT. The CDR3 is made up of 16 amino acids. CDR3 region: CASSQLASLTTDTQYF. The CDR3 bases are TGCGCCAGCAGTCAATTAGCGAGTTTAACCACAGATACACAGTATTTT.

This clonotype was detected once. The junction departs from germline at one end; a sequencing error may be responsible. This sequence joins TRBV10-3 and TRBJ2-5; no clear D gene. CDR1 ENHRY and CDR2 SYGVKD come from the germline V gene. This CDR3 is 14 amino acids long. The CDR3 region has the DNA TGTGCCATCAGTGGTGGCGGCGAACAAGAGACCCCGTACTTC. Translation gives CAISGGGEQETPYF.

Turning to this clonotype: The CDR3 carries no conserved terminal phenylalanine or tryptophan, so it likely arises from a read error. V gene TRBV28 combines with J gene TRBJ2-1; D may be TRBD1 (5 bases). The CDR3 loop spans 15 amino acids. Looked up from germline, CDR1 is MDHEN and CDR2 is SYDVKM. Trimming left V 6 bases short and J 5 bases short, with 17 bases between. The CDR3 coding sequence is TGTGCCAGCAGCCTAACAGGATTGAAAGACAATGAGCAGTTCCTC. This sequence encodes CASSLTGLKDNEQFL.

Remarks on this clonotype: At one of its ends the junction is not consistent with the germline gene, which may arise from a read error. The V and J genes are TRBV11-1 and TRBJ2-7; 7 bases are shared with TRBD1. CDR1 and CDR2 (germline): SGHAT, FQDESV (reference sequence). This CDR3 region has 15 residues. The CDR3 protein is CTSSFRQGIIGEQYF. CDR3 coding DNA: TGTACCAGCAGCTTTAGACAGGGAATAATTGGCGAGCAGTACTTC.

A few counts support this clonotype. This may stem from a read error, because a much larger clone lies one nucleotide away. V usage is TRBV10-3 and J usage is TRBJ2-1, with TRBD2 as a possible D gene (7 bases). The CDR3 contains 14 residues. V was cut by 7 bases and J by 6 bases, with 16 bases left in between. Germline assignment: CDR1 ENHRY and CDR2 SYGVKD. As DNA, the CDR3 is TGTGCCATCAATGGGACTACCAGGGGCAATGAGCAGTTCTTC. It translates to CAINGTTRGNEQFF.

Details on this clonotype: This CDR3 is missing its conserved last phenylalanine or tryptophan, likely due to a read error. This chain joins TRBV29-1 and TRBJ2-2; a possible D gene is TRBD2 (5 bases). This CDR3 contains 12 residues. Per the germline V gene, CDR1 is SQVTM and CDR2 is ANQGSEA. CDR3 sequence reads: CSVATDTGKLFS. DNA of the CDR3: TGCAGCGTTGCTACAGACACCGGGAAGCTGTTTTCT.

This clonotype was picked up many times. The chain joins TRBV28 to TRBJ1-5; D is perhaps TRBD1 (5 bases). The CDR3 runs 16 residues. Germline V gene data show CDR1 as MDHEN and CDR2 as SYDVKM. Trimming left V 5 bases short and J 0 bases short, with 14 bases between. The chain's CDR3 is CASSAPVGGSNQPQHF. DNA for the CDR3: TGTGCCAGCAGTGCACCAGTTGGGGGTAGCAATCAGCCCCAGCATTTT.

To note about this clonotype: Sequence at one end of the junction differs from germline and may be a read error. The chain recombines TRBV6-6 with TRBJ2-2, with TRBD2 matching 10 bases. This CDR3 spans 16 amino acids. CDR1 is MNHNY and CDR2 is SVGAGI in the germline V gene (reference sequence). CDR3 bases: TGTGCCAGCAGTTCAGGGACTAGCGTGGGAACCGGGGAACTGTTTTTT. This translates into CASSSGTSVGTGELFF.

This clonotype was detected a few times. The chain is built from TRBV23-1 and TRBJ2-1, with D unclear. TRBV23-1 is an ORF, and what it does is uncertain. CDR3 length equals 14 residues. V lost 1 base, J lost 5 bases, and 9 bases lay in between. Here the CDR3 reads CASSQLGDHNEQFF. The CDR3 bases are TGCGCCAGCAGTCAATTAGGCGACCACAATGAGCAGTTCTTC.

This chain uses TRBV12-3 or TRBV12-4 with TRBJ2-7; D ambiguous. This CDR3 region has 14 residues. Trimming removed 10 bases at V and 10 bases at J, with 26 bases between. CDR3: CAILQSGRRHKQYF. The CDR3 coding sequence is TGTGCCATCCTCCAGAGTGGTCGGCGCCACAAACAGTACTTC.

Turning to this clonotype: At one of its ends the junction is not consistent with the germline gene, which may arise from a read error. Here the CDR3 DNA reads TGCACCAGCAACCAAGGACGAGGCGGGGAGCTGTTTTTT. Its translation: CTSNQGRGGELFF. The genes are TRBV4-1 and TRBJ2-2; D gene unclear. CDR3 length: 13 residues. Germline lookup yields CDR1 MGHRA and CDR2 YSYEKL.

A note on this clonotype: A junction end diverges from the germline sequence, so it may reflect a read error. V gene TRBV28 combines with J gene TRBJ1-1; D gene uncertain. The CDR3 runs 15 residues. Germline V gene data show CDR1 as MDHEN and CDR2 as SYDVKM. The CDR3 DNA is TGTGCCAGCAGTTCCCTGGACGGGTCGCGGCCTGAAGGTTTCTTT. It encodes CASSSLDGSRPEGFF.

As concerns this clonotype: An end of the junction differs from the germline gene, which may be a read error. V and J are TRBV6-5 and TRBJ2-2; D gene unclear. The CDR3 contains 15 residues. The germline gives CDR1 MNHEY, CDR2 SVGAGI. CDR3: CAISYVVDGAGELFF. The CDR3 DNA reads TGTGCCATCAGTTACGTAGTGGACGGCGCCGGGGAGCTGTTTTTT.

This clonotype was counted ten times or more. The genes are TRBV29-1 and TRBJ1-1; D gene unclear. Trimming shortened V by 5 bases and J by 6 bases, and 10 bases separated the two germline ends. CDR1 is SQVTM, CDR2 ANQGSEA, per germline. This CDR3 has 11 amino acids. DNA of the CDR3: TGCAGCGTTAGGGATTCCCCTGAAGCTTTCTTT. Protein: CSVRDSPEAFF.

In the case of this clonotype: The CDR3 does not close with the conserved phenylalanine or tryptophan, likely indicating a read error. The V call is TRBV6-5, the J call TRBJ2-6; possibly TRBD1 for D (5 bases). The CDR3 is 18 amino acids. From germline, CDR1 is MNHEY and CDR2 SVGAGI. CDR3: CTSSYSGLTDTGANVLTL. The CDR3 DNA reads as TGTACCAGCAGTTACTCGGGCCTAACGGACACTGGGGCCAACGTCCTGACTTTA.